This T cell receptor beta chain was recovered during a study of naive and memory T cell subsets. Study-level findings and limits: Findings for naive and memory subsets could not be checked against ground truth. RNA-based TCR counts may shift with T cell activation and differentiation.

A note on this clonotype: The antigen is unknown.

Two oligonucleotides, mixed equimolar, formed the beta constant-region primer covering TRBC1 and TRBC2. TCRdb called the UMI-ligation and nested PCR reads again in MiXCR, with one record for every CDR3 protein. The data show some 150,000 distinct CDR3 sequences, 15% to 20% seen once. The sequence was obtained from a human donor in good health. Sequenced sample: naive CD4+ T cells from blood.

The CDR3 here is CSVGPKLTGSYEQYF. The DNA for the CDR3 is TGCAGCGTGGGCCCGAAGTTGACAGGTTCCTACGAGCAGTACTTC. The genes are TRBV29-1 and TRBJ2-7, with D possibly being TRBD1 (6 bases). V gave up 6 bases and J gave up 1 base, with 19 bases separating them. Germline CDR1 and CDR2: SQVTM and ANQGSEA. The CDR3 totals 15 residues.